This TCR beta chain was recovered during a study of blood T cell repertoires in COVID-19. Across the whole study: PBMCs, B-cell-depleted T cells, or T cells were the source of the cDNA or gDNA that made up the material.

V dropped 2 bases and J dropped 9 bases, with 14 bases sitting between them. The germline V gene encodes CDR1 LNHDA and CDR2 SQIVND (reference sequence). The CDR3 has 14 residues. Assay: immunoSEQ multiplex PCR; the TCRdb copy retains only in-frame clones and omits some. The sample yields over 100,000 clones, 82% seen once. The chain recombines TRBV19 with TRBJ2-1, with D perhaps matching TRBD2 (5 bases). This sequence originates from a man between 70 and 80 years old with acute or convalescent COVID-19. The sequenced sample consisted of peripheral blood. CDR3 DNA: TGTGCCAGTAGTATAAGGGCTAGCTCTACTGAGCAGTTCTTC. Translating gives CASSIRASSTEQFF.